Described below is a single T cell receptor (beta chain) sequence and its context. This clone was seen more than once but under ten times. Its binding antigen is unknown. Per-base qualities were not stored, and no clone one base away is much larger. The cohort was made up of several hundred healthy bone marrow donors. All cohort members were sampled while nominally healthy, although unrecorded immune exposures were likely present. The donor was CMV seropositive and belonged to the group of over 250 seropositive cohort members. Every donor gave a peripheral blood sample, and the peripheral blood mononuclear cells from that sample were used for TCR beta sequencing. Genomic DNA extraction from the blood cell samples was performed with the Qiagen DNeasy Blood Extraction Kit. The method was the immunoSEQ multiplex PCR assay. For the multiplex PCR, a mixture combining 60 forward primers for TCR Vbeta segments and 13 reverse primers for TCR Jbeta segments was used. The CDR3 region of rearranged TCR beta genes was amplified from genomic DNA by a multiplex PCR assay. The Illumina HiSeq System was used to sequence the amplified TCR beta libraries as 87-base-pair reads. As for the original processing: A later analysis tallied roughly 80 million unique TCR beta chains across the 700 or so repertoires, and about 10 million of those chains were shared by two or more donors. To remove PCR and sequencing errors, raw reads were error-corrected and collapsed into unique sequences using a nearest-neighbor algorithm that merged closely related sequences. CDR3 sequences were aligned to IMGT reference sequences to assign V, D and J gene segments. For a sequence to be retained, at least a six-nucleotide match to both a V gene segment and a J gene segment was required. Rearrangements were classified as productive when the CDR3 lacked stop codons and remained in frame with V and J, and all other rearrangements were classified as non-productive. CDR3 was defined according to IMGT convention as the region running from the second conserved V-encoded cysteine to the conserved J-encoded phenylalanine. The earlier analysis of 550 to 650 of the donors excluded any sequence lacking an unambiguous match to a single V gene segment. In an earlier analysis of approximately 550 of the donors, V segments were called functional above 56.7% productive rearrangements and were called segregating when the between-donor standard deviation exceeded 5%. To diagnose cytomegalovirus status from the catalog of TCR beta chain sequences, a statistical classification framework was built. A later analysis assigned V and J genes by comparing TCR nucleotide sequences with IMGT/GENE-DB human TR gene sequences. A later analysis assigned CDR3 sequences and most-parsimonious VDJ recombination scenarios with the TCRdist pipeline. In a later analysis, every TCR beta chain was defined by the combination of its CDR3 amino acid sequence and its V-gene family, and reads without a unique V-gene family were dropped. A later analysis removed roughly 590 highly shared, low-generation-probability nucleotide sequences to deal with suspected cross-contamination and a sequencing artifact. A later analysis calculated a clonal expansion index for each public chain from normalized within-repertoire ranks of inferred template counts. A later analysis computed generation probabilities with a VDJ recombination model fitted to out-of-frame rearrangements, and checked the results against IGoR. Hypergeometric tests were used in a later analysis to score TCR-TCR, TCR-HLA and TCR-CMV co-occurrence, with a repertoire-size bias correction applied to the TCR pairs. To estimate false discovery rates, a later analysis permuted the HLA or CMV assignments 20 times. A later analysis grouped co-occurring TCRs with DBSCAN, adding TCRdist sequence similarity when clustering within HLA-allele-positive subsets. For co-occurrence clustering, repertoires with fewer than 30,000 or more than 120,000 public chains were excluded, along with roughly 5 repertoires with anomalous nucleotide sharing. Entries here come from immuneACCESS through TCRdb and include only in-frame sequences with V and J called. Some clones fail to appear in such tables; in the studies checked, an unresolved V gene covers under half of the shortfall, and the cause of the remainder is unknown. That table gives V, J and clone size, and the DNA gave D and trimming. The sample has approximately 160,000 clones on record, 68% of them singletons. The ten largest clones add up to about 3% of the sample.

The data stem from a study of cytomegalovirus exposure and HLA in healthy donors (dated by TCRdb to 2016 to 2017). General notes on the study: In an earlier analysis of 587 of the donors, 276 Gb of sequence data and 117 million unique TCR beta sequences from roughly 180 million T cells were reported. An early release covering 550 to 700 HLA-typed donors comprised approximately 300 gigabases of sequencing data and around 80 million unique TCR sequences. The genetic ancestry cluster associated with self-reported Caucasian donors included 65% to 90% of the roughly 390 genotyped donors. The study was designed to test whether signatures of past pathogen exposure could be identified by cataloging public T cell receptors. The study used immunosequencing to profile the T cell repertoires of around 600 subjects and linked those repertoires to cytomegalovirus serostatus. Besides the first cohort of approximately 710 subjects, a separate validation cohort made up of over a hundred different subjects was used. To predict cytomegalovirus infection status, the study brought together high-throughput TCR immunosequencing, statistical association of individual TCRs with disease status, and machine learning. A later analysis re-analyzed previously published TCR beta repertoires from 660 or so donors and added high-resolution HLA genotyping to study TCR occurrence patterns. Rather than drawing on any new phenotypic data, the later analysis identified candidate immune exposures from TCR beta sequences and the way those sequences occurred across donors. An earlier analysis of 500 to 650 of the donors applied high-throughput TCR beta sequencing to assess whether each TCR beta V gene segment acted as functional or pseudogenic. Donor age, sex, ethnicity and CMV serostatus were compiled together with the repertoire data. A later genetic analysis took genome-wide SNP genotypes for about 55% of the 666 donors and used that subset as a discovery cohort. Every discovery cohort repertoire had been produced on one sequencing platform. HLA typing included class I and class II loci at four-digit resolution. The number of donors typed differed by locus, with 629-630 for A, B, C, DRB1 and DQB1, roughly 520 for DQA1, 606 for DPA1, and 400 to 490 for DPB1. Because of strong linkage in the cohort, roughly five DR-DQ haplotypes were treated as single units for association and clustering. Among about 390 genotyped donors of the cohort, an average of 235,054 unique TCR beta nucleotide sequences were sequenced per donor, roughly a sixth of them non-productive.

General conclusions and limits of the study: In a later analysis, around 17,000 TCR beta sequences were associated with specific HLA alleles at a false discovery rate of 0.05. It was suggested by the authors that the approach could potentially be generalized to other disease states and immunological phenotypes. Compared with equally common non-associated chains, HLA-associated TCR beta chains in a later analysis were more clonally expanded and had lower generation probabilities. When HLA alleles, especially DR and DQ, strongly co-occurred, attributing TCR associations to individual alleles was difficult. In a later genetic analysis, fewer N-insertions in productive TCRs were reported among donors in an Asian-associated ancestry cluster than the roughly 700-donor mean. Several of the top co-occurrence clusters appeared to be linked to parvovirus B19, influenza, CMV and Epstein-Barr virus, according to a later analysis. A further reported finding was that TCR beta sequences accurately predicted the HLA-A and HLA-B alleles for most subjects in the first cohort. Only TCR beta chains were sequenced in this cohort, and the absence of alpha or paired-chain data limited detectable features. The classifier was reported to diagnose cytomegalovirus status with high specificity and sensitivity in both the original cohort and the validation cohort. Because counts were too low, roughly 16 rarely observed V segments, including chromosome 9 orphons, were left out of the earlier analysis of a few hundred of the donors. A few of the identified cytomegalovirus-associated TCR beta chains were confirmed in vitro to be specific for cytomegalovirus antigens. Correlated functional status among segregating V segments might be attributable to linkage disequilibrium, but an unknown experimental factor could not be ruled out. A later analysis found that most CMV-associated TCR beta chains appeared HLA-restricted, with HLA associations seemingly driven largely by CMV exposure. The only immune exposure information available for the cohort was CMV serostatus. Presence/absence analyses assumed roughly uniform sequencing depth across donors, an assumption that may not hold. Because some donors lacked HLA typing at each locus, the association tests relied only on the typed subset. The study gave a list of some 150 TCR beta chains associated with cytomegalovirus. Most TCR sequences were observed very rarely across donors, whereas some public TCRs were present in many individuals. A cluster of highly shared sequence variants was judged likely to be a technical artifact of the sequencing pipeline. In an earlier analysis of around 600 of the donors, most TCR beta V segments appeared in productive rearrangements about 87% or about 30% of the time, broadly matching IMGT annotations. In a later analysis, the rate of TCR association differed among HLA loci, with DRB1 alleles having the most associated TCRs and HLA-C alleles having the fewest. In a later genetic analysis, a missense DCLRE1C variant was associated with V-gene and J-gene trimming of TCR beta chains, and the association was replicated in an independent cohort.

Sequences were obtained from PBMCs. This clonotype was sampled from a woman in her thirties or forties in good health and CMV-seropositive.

The CDR3 protein: CASSPGRDFLYEQYF. The DNA sequence is TGTGCCAGCAGCCCAGGCCGGGACTTCCTCTACGAGCAGTACTTC. This chain joins TRBV11-2 to TRBJ2-7; tentative D gene TRBD2, with 6 bases matching. The CDR3, cysteine through phenylalanine, is 15 amino acids long. The retained sequence is limited to the CDR3, 45 bases, with the frame set at the first base. V loses 5 bases of germline sequence and J loses 3 bases, and the interval between the two ends is 17 bases. CDR1 and CDR2 (SGHAT, FQNNGV) derive from the germline V gene.